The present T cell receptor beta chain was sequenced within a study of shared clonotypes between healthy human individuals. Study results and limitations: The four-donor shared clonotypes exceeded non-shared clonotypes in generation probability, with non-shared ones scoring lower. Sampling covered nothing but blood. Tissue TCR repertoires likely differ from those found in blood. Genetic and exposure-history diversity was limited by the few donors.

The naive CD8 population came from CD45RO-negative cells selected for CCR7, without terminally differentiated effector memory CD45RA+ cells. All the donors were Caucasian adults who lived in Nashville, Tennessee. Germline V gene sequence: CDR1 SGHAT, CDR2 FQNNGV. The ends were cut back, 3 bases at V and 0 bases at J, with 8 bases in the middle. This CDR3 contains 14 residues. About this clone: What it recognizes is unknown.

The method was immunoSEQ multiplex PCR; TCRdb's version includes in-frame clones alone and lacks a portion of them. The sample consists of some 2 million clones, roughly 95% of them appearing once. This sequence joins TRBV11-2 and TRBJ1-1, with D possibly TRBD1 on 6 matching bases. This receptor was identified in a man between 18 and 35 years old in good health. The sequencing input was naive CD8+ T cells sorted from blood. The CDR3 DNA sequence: TGTGCCAGCAGCTTCAGGGGAGTGAACACTGAAGCTTTCTTT. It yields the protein CASSFRGVNTEAFF.